This T cell receptor (beta chain) was documented in a study of molecular identifiers for immune sequencing clone quantification. General study findings and limits: Reportedly, one cell's Jurkat TCR RNA was detected within 1,100,000 naive CD8 cells.

TCRdb reprocessed the PCR reads with MiXCR, giving one entry per CDR3 protein. Of roughly 90,000 distinct CDR3 sequences in the sample, around 20% were seen once. This CDR3 contains 16 residues. V gave up 5 bases and J gave up 2 bases; unmatched junction bases: 10. Germline loops: CDR1 LNHDA, CDR2 SQIVND (reference sequence). On this clonotype itself: As yet, its antigen is unknown.

Between 20,000 and 1,000,000 sorted cells, with 10%, 30% or 50% RNA, yielded naive CD8 libraries. Sorting recovered naive CD8 T cells on a CD8+CD4-CCR7+CD45RA+ profile. The TCR was taken from a human donor in good health. Some libraries in this study had Jurkat cell RNA spiked in. The sequenced sample was naive CD8+ T cells from blood, with Jurkat cell RNA spiked in. Subset: FACS-sorted CD8+CD4-CCR7+CD45RA+ naive T cells. The chain links TRBV19 to TRBJ2-5; TRBD2 agrees at 8 bases. DNA of the CDR3: TGTGCCAGTAGTGTATCCAGCGGGGGACGTCAAGAGACCCAGTACTTC. It is translated as CASSVSSGGRQETQYF.